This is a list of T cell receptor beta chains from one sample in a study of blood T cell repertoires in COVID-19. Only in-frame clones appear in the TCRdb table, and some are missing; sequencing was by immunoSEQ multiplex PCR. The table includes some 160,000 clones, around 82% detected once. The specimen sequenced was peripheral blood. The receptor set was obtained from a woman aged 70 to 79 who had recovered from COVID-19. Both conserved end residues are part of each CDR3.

CDR3: CASSRTASSEKLFF
V: TRBV5-4
J: TRBJ1-4

CDR3: CASSQTVLETQYF
V: TRBV4-1
J: TRBJ2-5

CDR3: CASRWGGRGDYEQYF
V: TRBV28
J: TRBJ2-7

CDR3: CAISAGRGDEQYF
V: TRBV10-3
J: TRBJ2-7

CDR3: CASSELIAGAEDTQYF
V: TRBV6-1
J: TRBJ2-3

CDR3: CASSPRPGGNTEAFF
V: TRBV19
J: TRBJ1-1

CDR3: CASSPGDRSLYEQYF
V: TRBV18
J: TRBJ2-7

CDR3: CASSPLGQAYTPNYGYTF
V: TRBV27
J: TRBJ1-2

CDR3: CAATRVSPPYGYTF
V: TRBV6-5
J: TRBJ1-2

CDR3: CASSLGFGHRNQPQHF
V: TRBV7-2
J: TRBJ1-5

CDR3: CASSPQRGEQYF
V: TRBV6-5
J: TRBJ2-7